This TCR beta chain was sequenced during a study of shared clonotypes between healthy human individuals (dated by TCRdb to about 2020). Notes on the research overall: The cohort included a few men and a couple of women between 18 and 49 years of age. For each donor, CD4 naive and CD4 memory were each run on three plates, CD8 naive on two plates, and CD8 memory on one plate. To estimate repertoire size and how much clonotypes are shared between individuals, the study performed deep sequencing of blood TCR repertoires from about five healthy adults. To increase sequencing depth and limit assay-specific biases, different laboratories used diverse techniques to prepare libraries and sequence TCR repertoires. Between about 0.9 and 8.9 billion PBMCs per donor were obtained by leukapheresis.

As for this clone: There is no known antigen for this receptor. The sample holds no much larger clone one base away, and base qualities are not on file. At the DNA level, this CDR3 is encoded by other sequences in the same sample as well.

Study-wide conclusions, independent of this receptor: Only blood was sampled, and tissue TCR repertoires likely differ from those in blood. Rarefaction of sorted-subset datasets indicated incomplete sequencing despite the large sequencing depth. Across a handful of donors, roughly 5.1% of naive CD4, approximately 4% of naive CD8, 2.3% of memory CD4, and approximately 0.4% of memory CD8 clonotypes were shared. Compared with non-shared clonotypes, clonotypes shared by all four sorted-subset donors had higher generation probabilities. Pairwise subsampling indicated that sequencing depth was expected to affect the degree of clonotype sharing among donors. The genetic and exposure-history diversity represented was limited by the small number of donors. Naive subsets generally had larger estimated clonotype richness than memory subsets did.

Using the deep immunoSEQ assay, multiplex PCR amplified TCR CDR3 regions from genomic DNA. Extracted genomic DNA from each cell subset was spread evenly across all wells of several immunoSEQ 96-well plates, with each plate serving as a replicate. For sorted subsets, approximately 190 ng of genomic DNA, equivalent to 30,000 or so T cell genomes, went into each replicate PCR. Purified libraries were measured with a Qubit 3.0 fluorometer, size-checked on a Bioanalyzer 2100, and measured again with the KAPA Library Quantification kit. Every immunoSEQ 96-well plate was sequenced on a dedicated single-read 150-cycle Illumina NextSeq 550 flow cell. The authors' analysis ran thus. Because only junctional sequences without quality scores were contained in the immunoSEQ output, filtering matching that applied to full-length reads could not be performed. To assign V/J genes and CDR3, sequences were annotated against IMGT germline references using PyIR, a Python wrapper for IgBLAST v1.9. Any read was removed if the V/J assignment was weak (E-value above 1e-6), the CDR3 was missing, or the read contained stop codons, out-of-frame junctions, or ambiguous translated residues. V3J clonotypes were defined as sequences sharing the same inferred V gene, J gene, and CDR3 amino acid sequence. To compute the percentage overlap between repertoires, the number of shared unique clonotypes was divided by the size of the smaller repertoire. Repertoire richness was assessed with RTK rarefaction, the Chao1 estimator, and Recon v2.1 estimates of unobserved clonotypes. OLGA was used to compute generation probabilities for all TCRbeta clonotypes that the gDNA method yielded from a handful of donors. TCRdb retrieved this table from immuneACCESS and kept in-frame rearrangements only. Not all clones are present; in checked studies, unresolved V genes account for under half, and no reason is known for the remainder. V, J and clone size reflect that table, while D and trimming were determined from the DNA. This sample holds about 2.4 million clones; approximately 93% were observed only once. The ten most abundant clones make up more than 0.35% of the sample.

Donors were healthy HIV-negative adults with no recently reported acute infections or vaccinations. Every donor was a Caucasian adult residing in Nashville, Tennessee, USA. CD4+ T cells were enriched by magnetic negative selection; naive cells were then positively selected on CD45RA, and the negative fraction formed the memory subset. After blood collection by leukapheresis, PBMCs were isolated using Ficoll-Histopaque density gradient centrifugation and then cryopreserved in the vapor phase of liquid nitrogen. Analytical flow cytometry was used to check the purity and quantity of each magnetically sorted T cell population. Genomic DNA was isolated from every sorted fraction and measured by UV absorbance on a Nanodrop 2000c. The trim is 4 bases for V and 0 bases for J, with a gap of 11 bases between the germline ends. CDR1 is given as SGHRS and CDR2 as YFSETQ, both from the germline V gene. The CDR3 numbers 15 residues from cysteine through phenylalanine. The CDR3 DNA has 45 bases and is translated from base 1.

The sample was naive CD4+ T cells from PBMCs. In the paper's terms, the cell subset or site label means: CD45RA+ positively selected. This chain is built from TRBV5-1 and TRBJ2-1; D gene: possibly TRBD2, on 6 matching bases. The receptor's source is a man between 18 and 29 years old in good health. Some clones in this sample may be carry-over from other donors' samples. Here is the DNA: TGCGCCAGCAGCCCCGGGACTTCCTCCTACAATGAGCAGTTCTTC. The resulting protein is CASSPGTSSYNEQFF.